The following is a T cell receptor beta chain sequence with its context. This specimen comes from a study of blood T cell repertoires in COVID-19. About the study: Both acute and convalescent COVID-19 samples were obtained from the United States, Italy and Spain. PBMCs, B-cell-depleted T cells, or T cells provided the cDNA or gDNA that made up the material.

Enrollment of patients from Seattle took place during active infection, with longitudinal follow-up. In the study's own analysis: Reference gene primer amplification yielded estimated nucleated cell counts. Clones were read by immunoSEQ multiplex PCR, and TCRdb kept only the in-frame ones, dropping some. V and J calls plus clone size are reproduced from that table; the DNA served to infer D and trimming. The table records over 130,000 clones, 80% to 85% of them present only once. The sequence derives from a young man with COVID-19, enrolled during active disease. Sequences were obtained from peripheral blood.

This CDR3 reads CASSVAQQETQYF. The CDR3 coding sequence is TGTGCCAGCAGCGTAGCCCAACAAGAGACCCAGTACTTC. The gene calls are TRBV9 and TRBJ2-5; D is uncertain. Germline V gene sequence: CDR1 SGDLS, CDR2 YYNGEE. The CDR3 sequence is 13 residues long. Trimming took 0 bases from V and 2 from J, leaving 5 bases between them.